This T cell receptor beta chain was retrieved from a study of PD-L1 blockade in urothelial cancer. The repertoire was sequenced with immunoSEQ multiplex PCR; TCRdb's copy has only in-frame clones and lacks some. In the table there are tens of thousands of clones, 70% to 90% of which are singletons. Stated time point: peripheral blood 6 weeks after treatment start. CDR1 SGHNT and CDR2 YYREEE come from the germline V gene (reference sequence). CDR3 length equals 13 residues. The V gene lost 4 bases and the J gene lost 8 bases, with 13 bases spanning the gap. The chain carries TRBV5-4 and TRBJ2-1, with a possible D match to TRBD1 (5 bases). Sequenced material: PBMCs, taken around atezolizumab (anti-PD-L1) treatment. The clonotype was recovered from a man in his 60s with urothelial cancer. As DNA, the CDR3 is TGTGCCAGCAGCGCACAGGTGGGCGATGAGCAGTTCTTC. It translates to CASSAQVGDEQFF.